Each of the 6 T cell receptor beta chains below was sequenced from the same sample in a study of blood T cell repertoires in COVID-19. Sequencing was performed with immunoSEQ multiplex PCR; in TCRdb, only in-frame clones are kept and a portion is missing. The sample lists around 100,000 clones, about 89% occurring once. The sample comprised peripheral blood. These receptors all stem from a man aged 35-49 years with acute or convalescent COVID-19.

The chain carries TRBV2 and TRBJ2-7; D call uncertain. The CDR3 is 11 residues long. V lost 8 bases and J lost 4, with 9 bases in between. Germline V gives CDR1 SNHLY, CDR2 FYNNEI. The CDR3 DNA sequence: TGTGCCAGCCGATCACAATACGAGCAGTACTTC. Its translation: CASRSQYEQYF.

This clone was observed once. The rearrangement uses TRBV19 and TRBJ2-1; perhaps TRBD2 as D (6 bases). The CDR3 extends over 16 amino acids. Trimming left V 3 bases short and J 0 bases short, with 12 bases between. Per germline, CDR1 LNHDA and CDR2 SQIVND (reference sequence). The CDR3 here is CASSIQAGSSYNEQFF. In nucleotides, the CDR3 is TGTGCCAGTAGTATTCAGGCGGGGAGCTCCTACAATGAGCAGTTCTTC. Drawing the rest from reference TRBV19 and TRBJ2-1, the complete variable domain is DGGITQSPKYLFRKEGQNVTLSCEQNLNHDAMYWYRQDPGQGLRLIYYSQIVNDFQKGDIAEGYSVSREKKESFPLTVTSAQKNPTAFYLCASSIQAGSSYNEQFFGPGTRLTVL.

The chain has TRBV13 and TRBJ1-6, with 8 positions matching TRBD1. CDR1 and CDR2 (germline): PRHDT, FYEKMQ (reference sequence). With 2 bases clipped from V and 7 bases from J, the junction kept 1 base outside the gene matches. The CDR3 loop spans 14 amino acids. The CDR3 bases are TGTGCCAGCAGCTTAAGGGACAGGAATTCACCCCTCCACTTT. Encoded protein: CASSLRDRNSPLHF. Full variable domain (remainder filled in from reference TRBV13 and TRBJ1-6): AAGVIQSPRHLIKEKRETATLKCYPIPRHDTVYWYQQGPGQDPQFLISFYEKMQSDKGSIPDRFSAQQFSDYHSELNMSSLELGDSALYFCASSLRDRNSPLHFGNGTRLTVT.

The J gene is TRBJ1-2, the V gene TRBV5-1, with 8 bases fitting TRBD1. The length of the CDR3 is 12 residues. Germline assignment: CDR1 SGHRS and CDR2 YFSETQ. Germline trimming cut 3 bases from V and 14 bases from J; bases unmatched to any gene: 9. In DNA, the CDR3 is TGCGCCAGCAGCTCTCCCGACAGGGGCCTAACCTTC. Translating gives CASSSPDRGLTF.

This clone was counted once. The V gene is TRBV3-1 (or the pseudogene TRBV3-2), the J gene TRBJ2-3; 10 bases line up with TRBD2. CDR3 size: 17 residues. Germline lookup yields CDR1 LGHDT and CDR2 YNNKEL (reference sequence). The ends lost 3 bases at V and 4 bases at J; junction bases unmatched: 10. The CDR3 loop reads CASSHLPSGRGADTQYF. Here the CDR3 DNA reads TGTGCCAGCAGCCATCTTCCTAGCGGGAGAGGTGCAGATACGCAGTATTTT.

The V call is TRBV30, the J call TRBJ1-1; 7 bases line up with TRBD1. Unmatched junction bases numbered 11, after V lost 2 bases and J lost 2 bases. Germline V gene lookup returns CDR1 GTSNPN and CDR2 SVGIG (reference sequence). This CDR3 contains 16 residues. The CDR3 protein is CAWSYRQGGQNTEAFF. The CDR3 nucleotides are TGTGCCTGGAGTTATCGACAGGGTGGGCAAAACACTGAAGCTTTCTTT.